This T cell receptor (beta chain) was found in a study of post-analysis software for immune sequencing data. About the research overall: Both relapsing-remitting and secondary progressive multiple sclerosis featured among the disease courses, as did progressive-relapsing multiple sclerosis.

Study-wide points: The five TRBV segments detected at higher frequency in patients than in controls included TRBV5-6, TRBV5-1 and TRBV20-1.

Libraries were made from TCR beta cDNA, and they carried unique molecular identifiers. TCRdb re-derived calls from the PCR reads in MiXCR, one entry per CDR3 protein. This table has about 460,000 distinct CDR3 sequences, 40% to 55% appearing once. The CDR3 length is 15 residues. The V and J ends lost 5 bases and 3 bases respectively, with 17 bases between them. The germline gives CDR1 LNHNV, CDR2 YYDKDF (reference sequence). Points on this clonotype: Its antigen is currently unknown.

This chain connects TRBV15 to TRBJ2-7; D may match TRBD1 or TRBD2 (5 bases each). The sequence was collected from a girl between 5 and 17 years old with multiple sclerosis. The specimen sequenced was blood. CDR3 bases: TGTGCCACCAGCCTTCGCGGTGGGGGAATCTACGAGCAGTACTTC. Encoded protein: CATSLRGGGIYEQYF.